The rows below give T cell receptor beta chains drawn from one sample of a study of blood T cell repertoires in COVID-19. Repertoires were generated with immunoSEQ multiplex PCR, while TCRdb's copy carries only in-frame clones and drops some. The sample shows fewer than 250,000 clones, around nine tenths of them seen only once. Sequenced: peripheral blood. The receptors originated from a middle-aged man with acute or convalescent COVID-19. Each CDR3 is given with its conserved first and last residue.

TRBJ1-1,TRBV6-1,CASSEALRGTEAFF
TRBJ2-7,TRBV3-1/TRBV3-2,CASSRGLAGVYEQYF
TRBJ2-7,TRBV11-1,CASTPSRTGRNEQYF
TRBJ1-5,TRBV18,CASSPREVRNQPQHF
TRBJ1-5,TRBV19,CASSIDGGQGRANQPQHF
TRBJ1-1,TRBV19,CASSRPTGTGRTEAFF
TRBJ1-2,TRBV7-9,CASSKEGTIRRGYTF
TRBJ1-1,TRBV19,CASSISFGVSMNTEAFF
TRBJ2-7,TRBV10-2,CASSGGGPYEQYF
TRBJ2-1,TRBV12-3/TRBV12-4,CASSLFRFNEQFF
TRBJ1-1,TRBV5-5,CASSLGRGNTEAFF
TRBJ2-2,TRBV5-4,CASSLKNRVTGELFF
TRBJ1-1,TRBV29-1,CSPSTGTEAFF
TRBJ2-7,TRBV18,CASSPRLGLAGASYEQYF
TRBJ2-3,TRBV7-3,CASSLTRAGGADTQYF
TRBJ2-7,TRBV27,CASGQLAGGGEQYF
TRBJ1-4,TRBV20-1,CSASRGSNEKLFF
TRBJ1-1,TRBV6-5,CASSFYGTGPNTEAFF
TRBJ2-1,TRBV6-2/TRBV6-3,CASSYDRGAYNEQFF
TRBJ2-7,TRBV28,CASSSPGGGDEQYF
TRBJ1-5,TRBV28,CASSSRGGYQPQHF
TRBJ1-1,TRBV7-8,CASSLGDGPGGNTEAFF
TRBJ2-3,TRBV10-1,CASRETGTSGSTDTQYF
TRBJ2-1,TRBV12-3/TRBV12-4,CASSYDRVGEQFF
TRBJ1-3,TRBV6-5,CASTGTVGNTIYF
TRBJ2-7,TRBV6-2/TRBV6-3,CASIPGVGAEEQYF
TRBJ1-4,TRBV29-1,CSVGRSGGGEKLFF
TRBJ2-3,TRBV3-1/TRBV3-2,CASSQGGFEDTQYF
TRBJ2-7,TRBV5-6,CASSPGQGDREQYF
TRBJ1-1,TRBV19,CASTPDSLNTEAFF
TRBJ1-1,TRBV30,CAWSVKNSGSTEAFF
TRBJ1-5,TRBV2,CASSERDLSGPQHF
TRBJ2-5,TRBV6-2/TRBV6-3,CASSYGLTAYLASYAQETQYF
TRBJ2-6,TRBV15,CATSRGTGSRANVLTF
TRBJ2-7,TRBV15,CATSRDWAGGRDEQYF
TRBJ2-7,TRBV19,CASSIGGLGLYEQYF
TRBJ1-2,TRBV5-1,CASGMGLLNYGYTF
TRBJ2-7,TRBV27,CASSLGSGGYEQYF
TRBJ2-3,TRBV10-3,CAISGDTDTQYF
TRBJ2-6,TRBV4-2,CASSRISTGAAAPGANVLTF
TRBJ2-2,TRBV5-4,CASSTDTGELFF
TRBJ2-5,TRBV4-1,CASSHRTSAGETQYF
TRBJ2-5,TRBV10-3,CAISEADTGTVQETQYF
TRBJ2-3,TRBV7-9,CASSHRQYDTDTQYF
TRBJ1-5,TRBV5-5,CASSFWPGGPDVHQPQHF
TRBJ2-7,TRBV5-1,CASSDPTGDYEQYF
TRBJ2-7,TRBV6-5,CATGGTNSYEQYF
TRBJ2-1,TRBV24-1,CATSDRGSNVYDNEQFF
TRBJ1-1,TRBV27,CASSQYRGIAFF
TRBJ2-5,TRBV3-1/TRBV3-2,CPSVFGETQYF
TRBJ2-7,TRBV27,CASRSSWQANEQYF
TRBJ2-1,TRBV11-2,CASSLDVRALAGNYNEQFF
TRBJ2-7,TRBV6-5,CASSHYSQGNYEQYF
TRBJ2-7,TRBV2,CASSEYRGLYEQYF